These T cell receptor beta chains were read from a single sample in a study of blood T cell repertoires in COVID-19. Measured with immunoSEQ multiplex PCR; TCRdb has only the in-frame clones, and not every one. Here the sample spans some 55,000 clones, 90% to 95% being singletons. Material: peripheral blood. Receptors were obtained from a human donor in a cohort sampled during active COVID-19. The CDR3 runs from the conserved cysteine through the conserved F or W. The D gene is left open where the match is weak. Clone size is stated in some rows and not others, as once, few, many or a class when expanded.

D gene: NA
V gene: TRBV15
clone size: once
J gene: TRBJ2-5
CDR3 DNA: TGTGCCACCAGCAGAGCCCGCCAAGAGACCCAGTACTTC
CDR3 protein: CATSRARQETQYF

D gene: NA
V gene: TRBV4-2
clone size: NA
J gene: TRBJ2-5
CDR3 DNA: TGTGCCAGCAGCCAAGTGACGGGGAGGGAGACCCAGTACTTC
CDR3 protein: CASSQVTGRETQYF

D gene: TRBD1
V gene: TRBV2
clone size: NA
J gene: TRBJ1-1
CDR3 DNA: TGTGCCAGCAGTGGTCTGACAGGGAAGGGTGAAGCTTTCTTT
CDR3 protein: CASSGLTGKGEAFF

D gene: NA
V gene: TRBV2
clone size: NA
J gene: TRBJ1-1
CDR3 DNA: TGTGCCAGCAGGAGCAGGGAGGGGGGAACTGAAGCTTTCTTT
CDR3 protein: CASRSREGGTEAFF

D gene: NA
V gene: TRBV7-6
clone size: NA
J gene: TRBJ2-2
CDR3 DNA: TGTGCCAGCAGCTTAGAAGCATTTTATTTCGGGGAGCTGTTTTTT
CDR3 protein: CASSLEAFYFGELFF

D gene: NA
V gene: TRBV10-1
clone size: NA
J gene: TRBJ1-1
CDR3 DNA: TGCGCCAGCAGCGCCGGGAGGGAACCTTTCTTT
CDR3 protein: CASSAGREPFF

D gene: NA
V gene: TRBV20-1
clone size: NA
J gene: TRBJ1-2
CDR3 DNA: TGCAGTGCTGGTCAGGACTATGGCTACACCTTC
CDR3 protein: CSAGQDYGYTF

D gene: TRBD2
V gene: TRBV5-6
clone size: NA
J gene: TRBJ2-5
CDR3 DNA: TGTGCCAGCAGCCCCTTAGCGGGAGGAGGAGAGACCCAGTACTTC
CDR3 protein: CASSPLAGGGETQYF

D gene: TRBD1
V gene: TRBV28
clone size: NA
J gene: TRBJ1-5
CDR3 DNA: TGTGCCAGCAGTTTGGTTAGAGGGGGCGGGCAGCCCCAGCATTTT
CDR3 protein: CASSLVRGGGQPQHF

D gene: NA
V gene: TRBV27
clone size: NA
J gene: TRBJ2-5
CDR3 DNA: TGTGCCAGCAGTTTTACGGGACTAGAGACCCAGTACTTC
CDR3 protein: CASSFTGLETQYF

D gene: TRBD1
V gene: TRBV5-4
clone size: NA
J gene: TRBJ1-6
CDR3 DNA: TGTGCCAGCAGCTACAGGGGGGGAAGTTCACCCCTCCACTTT
CDR3 protein: CASSYRGGSSPLHF

D gene: NA
V gene: TRBV30
clone size: NA
J gene: TRBJ1-5
CDR3 DNA: TGTGCCTGGGGGCCCGGGGGGCCCAATCAGCCCCAGCATTTT
CDR3 protein: CAWGPGGPNQPQHF

D gene: TRBD1
V gene: TRBV23-1
clone size: NA
J gene: TRBJ2-3
CDR3 DNA: TGCGCCGGACCAGGGGGCTCCACAGATACGCAGTATTTT
CDR3 protein: CAGPGGSTDTQYF

D gene: NA
V gene: TRBV7-7
clone size: NA
J gene: TRBJ2-2
CDR3 DNA: TGTGCTAGCAGCTTAGACTGGCCTCCGGGCACCGGGGAGCTGTTTTTT
CDR3 protein: CASSLDWPPGTGELFF

D gene: NA
V gene: TRBV3-1/TRBV3-2
clone size: NA
J gene: TRBJ2-4
CDR3 DNA: TGTGCCAGCAGCCAGGAGTTAGCCAAAAACATTCAGTACTTC
CDR3 protein: CASSQELAKNIQYF

D gene: NA
V gene: TRBV9
clone size: NA
J gene: TRBJ1-2
CDR3 DNA: TGTGCCAGCAGCGTAGGAAGTGCTAGGGGCTACACCTTC
CDR3 protein: CASSVGSARGYTF

D gene: NA
V gene: TRBV2
clone size: NA
J gene: TRBJ2-1
CDR3 DNA: TGTGCCAGTAGAGCGGTGGGAGGTACCTACAATGAGCAGTTCTTC
CDR3 protein: CASRAVGGTYNEQFF

D gene: NA
V gene: TRBV6-5
clone size: once
J gene: TRBJ1-1
CDR3 DNA: TGTGCCAGCAGCACCGTGGAGATGAACACTGAAGCTTTCTTT
CDR3 protein: CASSTVEMNTEAFF

D gene: TRBD2
V gene: TRBV7-2
clone size: NA
J gene: TRBJ2-5
CDR3 DNA: TGTGCCAGCAGCTTATCCCTAGCGGGGGGGCTTGGAGAGACCCAGTACTTC
CDR3 protein: CASSLSLAGGLGETQYF

D gene: NA
V gene: TRBV11-3
clone size: once
J gene: TRBJ2-1
CDR3 DNA: TGTGCCAGCAGCCTCGCCCCAGGCGATGAGCAGTTCTTC
CDR3 protein: CASSLAPGDEQFF

D gene: NA
V gene: TRBV29-1
clone size: NA
J gene: TRBJ1-2
CDR3 DNA: TGCAGCGTTGACAGGGGTTATGGCTACACCTTC
CDR3 protein: CSVDRGYGYTF

D gene: NA
V gene: TRBV5-5
clone size: NA
J gene: TRBJ2-1
CDR3 DNA: TGTGCCAGCAGCCCCTCCGGGCGGGGTCTCAATGAGCAGTTCTTC
CDR3 protein: CASSPSGRGLNEQFF

D gene: TRBD2
V gene: TRBV7-2
clone size: NA
J gene: TRBJ2-5
CDR3 DNA: TGTGCCAGCAGCTACCTTACTAGCGGGGAGGTACCCGAGACCCAGTACTTC
CDR3 protein: CASSYLTSGEVPETQYF

D gene: TRBD2
V gene: TRBV30
clone size: NA
J gene: TRBJ2-1
CDR3 DNA: TGTGCCTCCGGGACTAGCGGGACGGGGGAGCAGTTCTTC
CDR3 protein: CASGTSGTGEQFF

D gene: NA
V gene: TRBV7-9
clone size: once
J gene: TRBJ2-7
CDR3 DNA: TGTGCCAGCACCCAGGGGGGACCCTACGAGCAGTACTTC
CDR3 protein: CASTQGGPYEQYF

D gene: NA
V gene: TRBV3-1/TRBV3-2
clone size: NA
J gene: TRBJ2-3
CDR3 DNA: TGTGCCAGCAGCCAAGGAGCGGAAGATACGCAGTATTTT
CDR3 protein: CASSQGAEDTQYF

D gene: TRBD1
V gene: TRBV5-1
clone size: NA
J gene: TRBJ2-7
CDR3 DNA: TGCGCCAGCAGAACGGCCCCGGGACAGTCCTACGAGCAGTACTTC
CDR3 protein: CASRTAPGQSYEQYF

D gene: NA
V gene: TRBV3-1/TRBV3-2
clone size: once
J gene: TRBJ2-7
CDR3 DNA: TGTGCCAGCAGCCAAGGGGAGGGGGGCGAGCAGTACTTC
CDR3 protein: CASSQGEGGEQYF

D gene: NA
V gene: TRBV23-1
clone size: NA
J gene: TRBJ1-4
CDR3 DNA: TGCGCCAGCCGCCCGCCTGGGCAGCTCAATGAAAAACTGTTTTTT
CDR3 protein: CASRPPGQLNEKLFF

D gene: NA
V gene: TRBV10-3
clone size: NA
J gene: TRBJ2-1
CDR3 DNA: TGTGCCATCAACAAGGAAGCTACAGGTCCCCGTACCTACAATGAGCAGTTCTTC
CDR3 protein: CAINKEATGPRTYNEQFF

D gene: NA
V gene: TRBV25-1
clone size: NA
J gene: TRBJ2-7
CDR3 DNA: TGTGCCACCGCCCGCTACGCCTACGAGCAGTACTTC
CDR3 protein: CATARYAYEQYF

D gene: NA
V gene: TRBV30
clone size: NA
J gene: TRBJ1-4
CDR3 DNA: TGTGCCTGGGAGACAGACTCTAATGAAAAACTGTTTTTT
CDR3 protein: CAWETDSNEKLFF

D gene: NA
V gene: TRBV19
clone size: NA
J gene: TRBJ1-3
CDR3 DNA: TGTGCCAGTACCATCAAGCGTGTGCACCTCTCTGGAAACACCATATATTTT
CDR3 protein: CASTIKRVHLSGNTIYF

D gene: NA
V gene: TRBV30
clone size: NA
J gene: TRBJ1-6
CDR3 DNA: TGTGCCTGGAGTGTACGCCCGGAGGTCTCCTATTCACCCCTCCACTTT
CDR3 protein: CAWSVRPEVSYSPLHF

D gene: TRBD1
V gene: TRBV28
clone size: NA
J gene: TRBJ2-7
CDR3 DNA: TGTGCCAGCAGCCAGCCGGGACAGGGGGATCGGGAGCAGTACTTC
CDR3 protein: CASSQPGQGDREQYF

D gene: NA
V gene: TRBV6-1
clone size: NA
J gene: TRBJ1-1
CDR3 DNA: TGTGCCAGCAGTGAAGTCAGGGGAAGGACTGAAGCTTTCTTT
CDR3 protein: CASSEVRGRTEAFF

D gene: NA
V gene: TRBV4-1
clone size: NA
J gene: TRBJ2-4
CDR3 DNA: TGCGCCAGCAGCCAGGTGGTCCAGTCGTTAACCAAAAACATTCAGTACTTC
CDR3 protein: CASSQVVQSLTKNIQYF

D gene: TRBD2
V gene: TRBV5-5
clone size: NA
J gene: TRBJ2-7
CDR3 DNA: TGTGCCAGCAGCCGGAGCGGGAGCTCCTACGAGCAGTACTTC
CDR3 protein: CASSRSGSSYEQYF

D gene: TRBD2
V gene: TRBV19
clone size: NA
J gene: TRBJ2-5
CDR3 DNA: TGTGCCAGTAGTAGCTTCCTAGCGGAAGAGACCCAGTACTTC
CDR3 protein: CASSSFLAEETQYF